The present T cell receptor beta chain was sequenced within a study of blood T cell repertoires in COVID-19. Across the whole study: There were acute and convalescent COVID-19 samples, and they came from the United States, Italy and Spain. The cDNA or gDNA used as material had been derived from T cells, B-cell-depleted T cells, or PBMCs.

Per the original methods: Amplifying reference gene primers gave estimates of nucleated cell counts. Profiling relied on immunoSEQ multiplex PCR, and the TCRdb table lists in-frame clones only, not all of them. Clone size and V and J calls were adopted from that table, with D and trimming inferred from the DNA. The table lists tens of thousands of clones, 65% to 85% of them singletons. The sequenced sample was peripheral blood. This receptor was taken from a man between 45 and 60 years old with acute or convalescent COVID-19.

The CDR3 DNA follows: TGTGCCAGCTCACCGCAGCGGATCGGTGTAGCGGGAGGGCAAGGGGAGCAGTACTTC. It translates to CASSPQRIGVAGGQGEQYF. The gene calls are TRBV18 and TRBJ2-7; TRBD2 matches at 11 bases. Germline V lookup: CDR1 KGHSH, CDR2 LQKENI. V lost 3 bases to trimming and J lost 7 bases; unmatched junction nucleotides: 20. The CDR3 consists of 19 residues.